This section outlines one T cell receptor beta chain sequence together with its context. Its antigen remains unidentified. These data originate in a study of T cell responses to AZD1222 COVID-19 vaccine. Pooled in the analysis were second doses at about 4 or about 12 weeks. Whole-study findings and limits: After the peak T cell response, and only then, were repertoires sampled. Clonal diversity may have been underestimated, and the donors were mostly white British, with more females than males.

Germline assignment: CDR1 KGHSH and CDR2 LQKENI. The CDR3 contains 16 residues. With 2 bases removed from V and 4 bases from J, the gap between germline ends came to 14 bases. TCRdb's table, derived via immunoSEQ multiplex PCR, lists solely in-frame clones and lacks some. Altogether some 150,000 clones are present, approximately 90% being singletons, with the ten largest covering roughly 1.5%. This sequence originates from an adult who received the AZD1222 COVID-19 vaccine. This sequence joins TRBV18 and TRBJ1-4; D call uncertain. This specimen was peripheral blood, taken 28 days after the second AZD1222 dose. The CDR3 is CASSPIEREGNEKLFF. As DNA, the CDR3 is TGTGCCAGCTCACCAATAGAACGGGAGGGTAATGAAAAACTGTTTTTT. The full variable domain, rest sourced from reference TRBV18 and TRBJ1-4, is NAGVMQNPRHLVRRRGQEARLRCSPMKGHSHVYWYRQLPEEGLKFMVYLQKENIIDESGMPKERFSAEFPKEGPSILRIQQVVRGDSAAYFCASSPIEREGNEKLFFGSGTQLSVL.